This T cell receptor (beta chain) was recorded in a study of shared clonotypes between healthy human individuals. Germline V gives CDR1 KGHSH, CDR2 LQKENI. The CDR3 loop spans 13 amino acids. Trimming left V 3 bases short and J 3 bases short, with 3 bases between. Authors' processing steps: Filtering differed, since immunoSEQ gave only junction sequences and no quality scores. This table comes from immunoSEQ multiplex PCR, and its TCRdb copy is limited to in-frame clones, with some not included. The V and J calls and clone size were taken over from that table, and D and trimming were inferred from the DNA. Of roughly 700,000 clones listed, under 80% are singletons. Every donor, a Caucasian adult, lived in Nashville, Tennessee. This clone was found once.

The specimen was memory CD4+ T cells sorted from blood. Regarding subset: CD45RA-negative fraction. J is TRBJ2-6 and V is TRBV18; D is ambiguous. This TCR came from a woman between 25 and 40 years old in good health. The CDR3 DNA sequence: TGTGCCAGCTCACCGGGTGGGGCCAACGTCCTGACTTTC. Its translation: CASSPGGANVLTF.